These 12 T cell receptor beta chains were sequenced from one sample in a study of T-cell memory formation after mild COVID-19. TCRdb re-analysed the 5' RACE reads in MiXCR, keeping a single row per CDR3 protein. The table shows 470,000 or so distinct CDR3 sequences, with roughly 18% occurring only once. Material: PBMCs or a T cell subset sorted from them (not recorded which). The receptors were sampled from a man younger than 35 who had mild COVID-19 (a few samples of this study predate the infection). Cell type and time point are not known.

V gene TRBV6-2 or TRBV6-3 combines with J gene TRBJ2-7, with D possibly TRBD2 on 6 matching bases. Germline V gene lookup returns CDR1 MNHEY and CDR2 SVGEGT. The CDR3 runs 16 residues. V was pared by 7 bases and J by 5 bases, with 24 bases between. CDR3 amino acids: CASTSGVRGFVDEQYF. CDR3 sequence (DNA): TGTGCCAGCACCTCGGGGGTGAGGGGATTTGTGGACGAGCAGTACTTC.

This clonotype was seen many times. The chain is built from TRBV29-1 and TRBJ2-7; D might be TRBD1 (6 bases). This CDR3 is 13 amino acids long. CDR1 and CDR2 (germline): SQVTM, ANQGSEA. V was pared by 6 bases and J by 3 bases, with 15 bases between. In DNA form, the CDR3 reads TGCAGCGTGGCCTCCGACAGGCGCTACGAGCAGTACGTC. Amino acids: CSVASDRRYEQYV.

The chain has TRBV2 and TRBJ2-5; D is tentatively TRBD1 or TRBD2 (5 bases each). The germline V and J ends were trimmed by 9 bases and 3 bases, with 14 bases remaining between them. CDR3 size: 13 residues. Germline V gene sequence: CDR1 SNHLY, CDR2 FYNNEI. The DNA for the CDR3 is TGTGCCAGTCTCCGGGACCAGAAAGAGACCCAGTACTTC. Its protein is CASLRDQKETQYF.

This clonotype was picked up many times. The chain joins TRBV4-2 to TRBJ2-3; 10 positions match TRBD2. The CDR3 is made up of 16 amino acids. V shed 0 bases and J 4 bases; nucleotides not matched to a gene: 4. Germline values: CDR1 LGHNA, CDR2 YNFKEQ. The DNA of the CDR3 is TGTGCCAGCAGCCAAGATCAGCGGGGGGGCCCAGATACGCAGTATTTT. Translated, it gives CASSQDQRGGPDTQYF.

This clonotype was observed a handful of times. The rearrangement links TRBV7-2 to TRBJ2-7, with D possibly being TRBD1 (8 bases). Deletions cut 6 bases from V and 2 bases from J, with 23 bases between. CDR3 length: 17 residues. Germline V gene data show CDR1 as SGHTA and CDR2 as FQGNSA. The CDR3 region is CASSGYLRGTGPYEQYF. The DNA for the CDR3 is TGTGCCAGCAGTGGGTACCTGCGGGGGACAGGCCCCTACGAGCAGTACTTC.

This clonotype was seen many times. This chain uses TRBV7-2 with TRBJ2-2; the match to TRBD2 covers 11 bases. Germline V gene data show CDR1 as SGHTA and CDR2 as FQGNSA. This CDR3 comprises 15 residues. Unmatched junction bases numbered 3, after V lost 6 bases and J lost 3 bases. This chain's CDR3 is CASRLLAGDTGELFF. DNA of the CDR3: TGTGCCAGCAGGTTACTAGCGGGGGACACCGGGGAGCTGTTTTTT.

This chain connects TRBV7-3 to TRBJ2-7, with 12 bases lining up with TRBD1. Germline V gene data show CDR1 as SGHTA and CDR2 as FQGTGA. With 6 bases clipped from V and 6 bases from J, the junction kept 6 bases outside the gene matches. CDR3 length: 14 residues. CDR3 bases: TGTGCCAGCAGTCCGGGACAGGGGGCCGTCGAGCAGTACTTC. Translation gives CASSPGQGAVEQYF.

The V and J genes are TRBV20-1 and TRBJ2-1; TRBD2 matches 11 bases. Germline V CDR1 and CDR2: DFQATT, SNEGSKA (reference sequence). The CDR3 is made up of 15 amino acids. Trimming at V came to 7 bases and at J to 0 bases, leaving 5 bases not matched to a gene. For the CDR3, the DNA is TGCAGTGTGACTAGCGGGGAATACTCCTACAATGAGCAGTTCTTC. Translation: CSVTSGEYSYNEQFF.

The chain recombines TRBV7-2 with TRBJ1-5; D is uncertain. The CDR3 totals 13 residues. The ends were cut back, 3 bases at V and 4 bases at J, with 7 bases in the middle. Germline loops: CDR1 SGHTA, CDR2 FQGNSA. This chain's CDR3 is CASSFPPNQPQHF. The CDR3 coding sequence is TGTGCCAGCAGCTTTCCCCCAAATCAGCCCCAGCATTTT.

This clonotype was seen more than once but under ten times. This sequence joins TRBV7-2 and TRBJ1-2, with TRBD1 identical over 8 bases. Germline lookup yields CDR1 SGHTA and CDR2 FQGNSA. The V segment lost 5 bases and the J segment 7 bases; nucleotides outside the gene matches: 6. The CDR3 contains 13 residues. Written as DNA, the CDR3 is TGTGCCAGCAGCGCGACAGGGGCTACTGGCTACACCTTC. This translates into CASSATGATGYTF.

The V and J genes are TRBV5-1 and TRBJ1-2; D is undetermined. The CDR3 has 16 residues. Germline lookup yields CDR1 SGHRS and CDR2 YFSETQ. V lost 4 bases and J 4 bases, leaving 20 bases between the germline ends. CDR3 DNA sequence: TGCGCCAGCAGCCCCGGGTCCAGCCGGCTGTCCTATGGCTACACCTTC. Its protein product is CASSPGSSRLSYGYTF.

The chain has TRBV5-8 and TRBJ2-3; TRBD1 agrees at 12 bases. The V gene end was trimmed by 4 bases and the J gene end by 5 bases; junction bases not matched to a gene: 8. This CDR3 contains 16 residues. The germline V gene encodes CDR1 SGHTS and CDR2 YDEGEE. The CDR3 here is CASSIGTGGMGDTQYF. The CDR3 DNA follows: TGTGCCAGCAGCATCGGGACAGGGGGCATGGGAGATACGCAGTATTTT.